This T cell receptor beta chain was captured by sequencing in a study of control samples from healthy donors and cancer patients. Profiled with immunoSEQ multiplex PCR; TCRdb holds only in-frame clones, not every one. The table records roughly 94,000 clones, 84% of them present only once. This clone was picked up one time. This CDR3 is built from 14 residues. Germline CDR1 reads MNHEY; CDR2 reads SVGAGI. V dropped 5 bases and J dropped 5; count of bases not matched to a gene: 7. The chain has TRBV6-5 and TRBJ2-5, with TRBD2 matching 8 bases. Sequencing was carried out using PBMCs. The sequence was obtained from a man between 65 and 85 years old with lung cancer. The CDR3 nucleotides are TGTGCCAGCAGTCCCGGGGGGGCGTGGGAGACCCAGTACTTC. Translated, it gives CASSPGGAWETQYF.